The 28 T cell receptor beta chains given below trace back to one sample, sequenced in a study of blood T cell repertoires in COVID-19 (dated by TCRdb to about 2020). Library construction relied on the immunoSEQ multiplex PCR assay. TCRdb obtained this table from immuneACCESS and retained in-frame rearrangements with V and J assigned. These tables miss some clones; where compared with another copy, unresolved V genes account for less than half of the shortfall, and the remainder is unexplained. The sample table contains about 140,000 clones; only one count was recorded for roughly 79% of them. The ten largest clones take up approximately 8.6% of the sample. Sequencing was carried out using peripheral blood. The receptors here all came from a middle-aged man with active or convalescent COVID-19.

This clone was seen once. The chain combines TRBV24-1 with TRBJ2-1, with 11 bases fitting TRBD2. Germline CDR1 and CDR2: KGHDR and SFDVKD. The CDR3 has 16 residues. The J segment lost 4 bases and the V segment lost 4 bases, leaving 5 bases of the junction unmatched. CDR3 nucleotide sequence: TGTGCCACCAGTGAAATAGCGGGAGGGCCTTACAATGAGCAGTTCTTC. Protein product: CATSEIAGGPYNEQFF.

The V gene is TRBV3-1 (or the pseudogene TRBV3-2), the J gene TRBJ2-3, with 9 nucleotides matching TRBD2. V lost 1 base to trimming and J lost 4 bases; unmatched junction nucleotides: 6. This CDR3 spans 16 amino acids. Per germline, CDR1 LGHDT and CDR2 YNNKEL (reference sequence). CDR3 in DNA: TGTGCCAGCAGCCAAGGGACTAGCGTTATAGCAGATACGCAGTATTTT. This sequence encodes CASSQGTSVIADTQYF.

The chain carries TRBV6-5 and TRBJ2-1; TRBD2 matches at 8 bases. V was clipped by 3 bases and J by 2 bases; unmatched bases: 3. The V gene's germline CDR1 is MNHEY and CDR2 SVGAGI. There are 15 residues in the CDR3. CDR3 residues: CASSYTSGPYNEQFF. CDR3 nucleotides: TGTGCCAGCAGTTATACTAGCGGACCCTACAATGAGCAGTTCTTC.

This chain uses TRBV27 with TRBJ1-1; a weak D match, TRBD1 (6 bases). Trimming left V 0 bases short and J 3 bases short, with 11 bases between. From germline, CDR1 is MNHEY and CDR2 SMNVEV (reference sequence). The CDR3 sequence is 15 residues long. CDR3 DNA: TGTGCCAGCAGTTTATCGGGGGCCCGGGACACTGAAGCTTTCTTT. Translated, it gives CASSLSGARDTEAFF.

In this sample, this clone turned up once. This chain links TRBV15 with TRBJ2-7, with 13 bases that match TRBD2. The CDR3 has 16 residues. Germline V gene sequence: CDR1 LNHNV, CDR2 YYDKDF (reference sequence). Trimming removed 0 bases from V and 5 bases from J; junction bases left unmatched: 4. CDR3 in DNA: TGTGCCACCAGCAGAGAAGGGACTAGCGGGAACAACGAGCAGTACTTC. It is translated as CATSREGTSGNNEQYF.

The J gene is TRBJ2-3, the V gene TRBV21-1; TRBD2 is the table's D call and was not checked against the DNA. TRBV21-1 is described as a pseudogene. This CDR3 contains 16 residues. The CDR3 DNA sequence: TGTGCCAGCAGCAAAGAGGCTAGCGGGAGCACAGATACGCAGTATTTT. This translates into CASSKEASGSTDTQYF.

The chain couples TRBV2 to TRBJ1-5; D might be TRBD1 (6 bases). The CDR3 runs 14 residues. CDR1 SNHLY and CDR2 FYNNEI come from the germline V gene. The V end was cut by 6 bases, the J end by 4 bases, with 13 bases between. CDR3 in DNA: TGTGCCAGCAGGATACAGGGCCCAAATCAGCCCCAGCATTTT. Encoded protein: CASRIQGPNQPQHF.

V and J are TRBV15 and TRBJ2-7; 7 nucleotides agree with TRBD2. The CDR3 totals 14 residues. The germline V gene encodes CDR1 LNHNV and CDR2 YYDKDF (reference sequence). V dropped 0 bases and J dropped 3; count of bases not matched to a gene: 2. For the CDR3, the DNA is TGTGCCACCAGCAGAGATCCTAGCGGCTACGAGCAGTACTTC. Amino acids: CATSRDPSGYEQYF.

The rearrangement links TRBV30 to TRBJ1-2, with TRBD1 identical over 7 bases. The germline V gene encodes CDR1 GTSNPN and CDR2 SVGIG (reference sequence). The CDR3 is 13 residues long. V dropped 0 bases and J dropped 8; count of bases not matched to a gene: 6. In nucleotides, the CDR3 is TGTGCCTGGAGTGTAAGCAGGGGGAACGGCTACACCTTC. Its translation: CAWSVSRGNGYTF.

J is TRBJ2-2 and V is TRBV28, with D tentatively TRBD2 (6 bases). CDR1 and CDR2 from the germline V gene are MDHEN and SYDVKM. This CDR3 contains 15 residues. V shed 7 bases and J shed 4 bases, with 16 bases lying between them. The CDR3 loop reads CASTSRGIGTGELFF. The CDR3 DNA is TGTGCCAGCACCAGCCGGGGGATCGGCACCGGGGAGCTGTTTTTT.

The gene calls are TRBV3-1 (or the pseudogene TRBV3-2) and TRBJ1-6, with D possibly TRBD1 on 6 matching bases. CDR1 is LGHDT, CDR2 YNNKEL, per germline (reference sequence). The CDR3 loop spans 13 amino acids. V was cut by 3 bases and J by 9 bases, with 9 bases left in between. This CDR3 is CASSQRGGSPLHF. The CDR3 region has the DNA TGTGCCAGCAGCCAGAGGGGGGGTTCACCCCTCCACTTT.

The CDR3, as DNA: TGTGCCAGCAGTTACTTTTCGACAGGCCAAGGTGAAAAACTGTTTTTT. Its translation is CASSYFSTGQGEKLFF. This chain joins TRBV6-6 and TRBJ1-4; a possible D gene is TRBD1 (6 bases). Germline CDR1 and CDR2: MNHNY and SVGAGI (reference sequence). The CDR3 loop spans 16 amino acids. V was clipped by 1 base and J by 7 bases, with 16 bases between them.

The chain couples TRBV7-8 to TRBJ2-5, with 11 nucleotides matching TRBD2. With V trimmed by 1 base and J by 4 bases, 5 bases remained unmatched. Germline CDR1 is SGHVS and CDR2 is FQNEAQ. CDR3 length equals 16 residues. CDR3 nucleotide sequence: TGTGCCAGCAGCTTAGTGGTAGCGGGAGGGGGAGAGACCCAGTACTTC. It specifies CASSLVVAGGGETQYF. Full variable domain (rest looked up from reference TRBV7-8 and TRBJ2-5): GAGVSQSPRYKVAKRGQDVALRCDPISGHVSLFWYQQALGQGPEFLTYFQNEAQLDKSGLPSDRFFAERPEGSVSTLKIQRTQQEDSAVYLCASSLVVAGGGETQYFGPGTRLLVL.

V gene TRBV11-2 combines with J gene TRBJ1-5, with D uncertain. The germline CDR1 and CDR2 sequences are SGHAT and FQNNGV. The ends were cut back, 3 bases at V and 0 bases at J, with 21 bases in the middle. The CDR3 has 19 residues. The CDR3 DNA reads TGTGCCAGCAGCTTTGATCCGTACAGAAGGCCTTTTAGCAATCAGCCCCAGCATTTT. Its protein product is CASSFDPYRRPFSNQPQHF.

The chain has TRBV28 and TRBJ2-7; 8 nucleotides align to TRBD1. J was trimmed by 1 base and V by 1 base; bases with no gene match: 3. The CDR3 contains 15 residues. Germline V gene sequence: CDR1 MDHEN, CDR2 SYDVKM. The CDR3 sequence is CASSLSGQGSYEQYF. The CDR3 nucleotides are TGTGCCAGCAGTTTATCAGGACAGGGTTCCTACGAGCAGTACTTC. The whole variable domain, remainder taken from reference TRBV28 and TRBJ2-7, is DVKVTQSSRYLVKRTGEKVFLECVQDMDHENMFWYRQDPGLGLRLIYFSYDVKMKEKGDIPEGYSVSREKKERFSLILESASTNQTSMYLCASSLSGQGSYEQYFGPGTRLTVT.

V gene TRBV2 combines with J gene TRBJ2-2, with 9 bases fitting TRBD1. This CDR3 has 14 amino acids. The J segment lost 3 bases and the V segment lost 9 bases, leaving 5 bases of the junction unmatched. The germline CDR1 and CDR2 sequences are SNHLY and FYNNEI. CDR3 in DNA: TGTGCCAGGGGACAGGGATGGGACACCGGGGAGCTGTTTTTT. Residues: CARGQGWDTGELFF.

This rearrangement joins TRBV2 to TRBJ1-5, with 9 positions matching TRBD1. J lost 6 bases, V lost 6 bases, and 9 bases had no gene match. The CDR3 is made up of 15 amino acids. Germline CDR1 SNHLY, CDR2 FYNNEI. For the CDR3, the DNA is TGTGCCAGCAGCCCCTGGACAGGGGAAGTTCAGCCCCAGCATTTT. It yields the protein CASSPWTGEVQPQHF.

The CDR3 bases are TGTGCCAGCAGCCACTCACTAGCGAGAAGGGCGTACTTC. It encodes CASSHSLARRAYF. The J gene is TRBJ2-7, the V gene TRBV14; 7 bases align to TRBD2. The CDR3 contains 13 residues. J was trimmed by 12 bases and V by 3 bases; bases with no gene match: 11. CDR1 SGHDN and CDR2 FVKESK come from the germline V gene.

This rearrangement joins TRBV27 to TRBJ1-4; possible D gene TRBD1, 6 bases. This CDR3 spans 14 amino acids. Looked up from germline, CDR1 is MNHEY and CDR2 is SMNVEV (reference sequence). V gave up 5 bases and J gave up 8 bases, with 15 bases separating them. CDR3 amino acids: CASSPIMGAEKLFF. Written as DNA, the CDR3 is TGTGCCAGCAGTCCAATTATGGGGGCGGAAAAACTGTTTTTT.

This chain links TRBV7-9 with TRBJ2-2, with TRBD2 as a possible D gene (5 bases). This CDR3 contains 15 residues. CDR1 is SEHNR, CDR2 FQNEAQ, per germline (reference sequence). The V and J ends lost 2 bases and 5 bases respectively, with 12 bases between them. CDR3 sequence (DNA): TGTGCCAGCAGCTTATCAGGAGGTGGGACCGGGGAGCTGTTTTTT. This sequence encodes CASSLSGGGTGELFF.

The gene calls are TRBV5-4 and TRBJ2-1; D may be TRBD1 (5 bases). This CDR3 is 13 amino acids long. Germline V lookup: CDR1 SGHNT, CDR2 YYREEE (reference sequence). Trimming shortened V by 3 bases and J by 4 bases, and 8 bases separated the two germline ends. The CDR3 protein is CASSSTGYNEQFF. In DNA form, the CDR3 reads TGTGCCAGCAGCTCTACAGGATACAATGAGCAGTTCTTC. Full variable domain (rest looked up from reference TRBV5-4 and TRBJ2-1): ETGVTQSPTHLIKTRGQQVTLRCSSQSGHNTVSWYQQALGQGPQFIFQYYREEENGRGNFPPRFSGLQFPNYSSELNVNALELDDSALYLCASSSTGYNEQFFGPGTRLTVL.

V gene TRBV11-2 combines with J gene TRBJ2-1; 7 nucleotides match TRBD2. The V and J ends lost 2 bases and 0 bases, in that order; junction bases with no gene match: 7. The CDR3 consists of 17 residues. The germline V gene encodes CDR1 SGHAT and CDR2 FQNNGV. The CDR3 region has the DNA TGTGCCAGCAGCTTAAGGCTAGCGGCAAGCTCCTACAATGAGCAGTTCTTC. Its translation is CASSLRLAASSYNEQFF.

The sample holds a few counts of this clone. The chain is built from TRBV10-1 and TRBJ2-5, with a possible D match to TRBD2 (5 bases). V was clipped by 3 bases and J by 4 bases, with 6 bases between them. The length of the CDR3 is 12 residues. CDR1 WNHNN and CDR2 SYGVQD come from the germline V gene (reference sequence). The CDR3 sequence: CASSELGETQYF. DNA of the CDR3: TGCGCCAGCAGTGAACTAGGAGAGACCCAGTACTTC.

The rearrangement links TRBV27 to TRBJ2-2; 7 bases fit TRBD2. V lost 6 bases and J lost 2; bases outside the gene matches: 6. Germline CDR1 reads MNHEY; CDR2 reads SMNVEV (reference sequence). The CDR3 has 15 amino acids. The chain's CDR3 is CASSWVAGNTGELFF. In nucleotides, the CDR3 is TGTGCCAGCAGCTGGGTAGCGGGCAACACCGGGGAGCTGTTTTTT.

The chain couples TRBV15 to TRBJ2-3; D gene ambiguous. This CDR3 is 15 amino acids long. Germline CDR1 is LNHNV and CDR2 is YYDKDF (reference sequence). The germline V and J ends were trimmed by 0 bases and 6 bases, with 13 bases remaining between them. CDR3 DNA sequence: TGTGCCACCAGCAGAGACGACCTTCGGCGGGATACGCAGTATTTT. Residues: CATSRDDLRRDTQYF.

The rearrangement links TRBV6-5 to TRBJ1-4; D is ambiguous. CDR1 and CDR2 (germline): MNHEY, SVGAGI. The CDR3 has 15 amino acids. Trimming pared 1 base from V and 0 bases from J, leaving 6 bases between. For the CDR3, the DNA is TGTGCCAGCAGTTACTACTTTGCAACTAATGAAAAACTGTTTTTT. Protein sequence: CASSYYFATNEKLFF.

V usage is TRBV7-2 and J usage is TRBJ2-3; D not resolved. The CDR3 runs to 13 residues. The germline CDR1 and CDR2 sequences are SGHTA and FQGNSA. Trimming pared 1 base from V and 3 bases from J, leaving 5 bases between. The CDR3 here is CASSLDLTDTQYF. The CDR3 nucleotides read TGTGCCAGCAGCTTAGACTTAACAGATACGCAGTATTTT.

V and J are TRBV5-1 and TRBJ2-1; D is possibly TRBD2 (6 bases). V lost 7 bases and J 3 bases, leaving 11 bases between the germline ends. The V gene's germline CDR1 is SGHRS and CDR2 YFSETQ. This CDR3 has 13 amino acids. CDR3 DNA: TGCGCCAGCGGACGGGAGTTCTACAATGAGCAGTTCTTC. It is translated as CASGREFYNEQFF. Using reference TRBV5-1 and TRBJ2-1 for the parts outside the CDR3, the full variable domain is KAGVTQTPRYLIKTRGQQVTLSCSPISGHRSVSWYQQTPGQGLQFLFEYFSETQRNKGNFPGRFSGRQFSNSRSEMNVSTLELGDSALYLCASGREFYNEQFFGPGTRLTVL.